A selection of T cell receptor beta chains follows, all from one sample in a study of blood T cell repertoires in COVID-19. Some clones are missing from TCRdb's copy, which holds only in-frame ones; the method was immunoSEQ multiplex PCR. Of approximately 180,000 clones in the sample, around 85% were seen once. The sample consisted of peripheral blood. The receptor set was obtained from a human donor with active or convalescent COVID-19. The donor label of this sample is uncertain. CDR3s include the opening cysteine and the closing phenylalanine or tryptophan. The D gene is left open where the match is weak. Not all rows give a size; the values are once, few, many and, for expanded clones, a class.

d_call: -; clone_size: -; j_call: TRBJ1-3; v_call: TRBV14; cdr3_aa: CASSPITASGNTIYF; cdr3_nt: TGTGCCAGCAGTCCTATTACAGCCTCTGGAAACACCATATATTTT
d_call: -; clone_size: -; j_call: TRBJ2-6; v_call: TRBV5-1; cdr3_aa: CASSLAGTEGANVLTF; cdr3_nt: TGCGCCAGCAGCTTGGCCGGGACTGAGGGGGCCAACGTCCTGACTTTC
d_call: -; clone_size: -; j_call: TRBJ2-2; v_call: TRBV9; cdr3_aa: CASSVEGDLTAGGELFF; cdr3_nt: TGTGCCAGCAGCGTAGAAGGGGACTTAACCGCCGGGGGGGAGCTGTTTTTT
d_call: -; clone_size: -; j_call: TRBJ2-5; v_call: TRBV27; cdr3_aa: CASPRRETQYF; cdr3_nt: TGTGCCAGCCCGCGTCGAGAGACCCAGTACTTC
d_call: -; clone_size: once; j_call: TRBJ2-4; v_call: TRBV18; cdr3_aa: CASSGGASNIQYF; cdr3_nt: TGTGCCAGCTCAGGGGGGGCCTCTAACATTCAGTACTTC
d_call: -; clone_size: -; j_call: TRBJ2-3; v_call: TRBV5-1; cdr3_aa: CASSLSGLRADTQYF; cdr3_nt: TGCGCCAGCAGCTTGTCCGGACTAAGGGCAGATACGCAGTATTTT
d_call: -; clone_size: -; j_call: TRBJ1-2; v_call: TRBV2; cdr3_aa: CASSDILGGGEAYGYTF; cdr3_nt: TGTGCCAGCAGTGACATACTTGGCGGGGGGGAGGCCTATGGCTACACCTTC
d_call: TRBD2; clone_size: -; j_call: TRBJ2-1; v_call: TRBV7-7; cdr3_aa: CASSLDRAGGNEQFF; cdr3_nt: TGTGCTAGCAGCTTAGATCGAGCGGGAGGAAATGAGCAGTTCTTC
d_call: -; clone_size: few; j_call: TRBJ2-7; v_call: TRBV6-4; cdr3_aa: CASRPHTLHRSGQYF; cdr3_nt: TGTGCCAGCAGGCCCCATACCCTCCATCGGTCGGGGCAGTACTTC
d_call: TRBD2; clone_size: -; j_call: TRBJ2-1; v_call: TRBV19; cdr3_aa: CASSIRSGGNEQFF; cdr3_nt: TGTGCCAGTAGTATAAGAAGCGGGGGCAATGAGCAGTTCTTC
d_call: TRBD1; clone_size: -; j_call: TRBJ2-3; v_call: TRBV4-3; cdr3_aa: CASSGTTGGTDTQYF; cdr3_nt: TGCGCCAGCTCGGGGACCACAGGGGGCACAGATACGCAGTATTTT
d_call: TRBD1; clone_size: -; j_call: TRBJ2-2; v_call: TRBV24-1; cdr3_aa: CATSDLTGSGELFF; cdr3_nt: TGTGCCACCAGTGACCTGACAGGGTCCGGGGAGCTGTTTTTT
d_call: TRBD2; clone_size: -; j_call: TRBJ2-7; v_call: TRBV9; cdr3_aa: CASSASSGFTYEQYF; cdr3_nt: TGTGCCAGCAGCGCCAGTAGCGGGTTCACCTACGAGCAGTACTTC
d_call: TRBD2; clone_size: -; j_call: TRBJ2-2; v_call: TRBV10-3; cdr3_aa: CAIRGTSVGTGELFF; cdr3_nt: TGTGCCATCAGGGGGACTAGCGTGGGCACCGGGGAGCTGTTTTTT
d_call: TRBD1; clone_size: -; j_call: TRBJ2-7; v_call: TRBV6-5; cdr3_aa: CASAFDGTGVYEQYF; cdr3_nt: TGTGCCAGCGCCTTCGACGGGACAGGGGTCTACGAGCAGTACTTC
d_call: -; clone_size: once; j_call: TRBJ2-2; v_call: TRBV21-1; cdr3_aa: CASSKDRVPPCPRPGELFF; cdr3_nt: TGTGCCAGCAGCAAAGACAGGGTCCCCCCGTGCCCCCGGCCCGGGGAGCTGTTTTTT
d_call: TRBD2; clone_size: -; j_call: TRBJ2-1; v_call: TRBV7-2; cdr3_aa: CASSLEFGRWNEQFF; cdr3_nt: TGTGCCAGCAGCTTAGAGTTCGGGAGGTGGAATGAGCAGTTCTTC
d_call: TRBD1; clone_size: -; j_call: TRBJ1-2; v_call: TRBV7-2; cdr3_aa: CASSSWDRGYYGYTF; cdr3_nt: TGTGCCAGCAGCTCATGGGACAGGGGGTACTATGGCTACACCTTC
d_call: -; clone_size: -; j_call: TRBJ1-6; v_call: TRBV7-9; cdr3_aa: CASSLGQDPRTLNSPLHF; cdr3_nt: TGTGCCAGCAGCTTAGGACAGGACCCAAGGACTCTTAATTCACCCCTCCACTTT
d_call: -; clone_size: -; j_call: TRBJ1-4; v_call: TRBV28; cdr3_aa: CASSQGLGEKLFF; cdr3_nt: TGTGCCAGCAGTCAGGGCTTGGGGGAAAAACTGTTTTTT
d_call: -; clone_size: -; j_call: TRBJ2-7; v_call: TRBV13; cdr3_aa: CASSLLHGGNSYEQYF; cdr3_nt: TGTGCCAGCAGCCTCCTTCATGGCGGGAACTCCTACGAGCAGTACTTC
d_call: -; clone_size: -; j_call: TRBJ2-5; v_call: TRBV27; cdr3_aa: CASSLYGRQETQYF; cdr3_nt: TGTGCCAGCAGTTTATATGGCAGGCAAGAGACCCAGTACTTC
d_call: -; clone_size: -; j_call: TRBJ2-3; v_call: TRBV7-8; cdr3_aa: CASSRGRTPSTDTQYF; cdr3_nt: TGTGCCAGCAGCCGCGGCCGGACACCAAGCACAGATACGCAGTATTTT
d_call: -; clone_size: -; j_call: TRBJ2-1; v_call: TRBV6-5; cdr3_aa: CASSYVGLGHNEQFF; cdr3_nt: TGTGCCAGCAGTTATGTGGGCTTGGGGCACAATGAGCAGTTCTTC
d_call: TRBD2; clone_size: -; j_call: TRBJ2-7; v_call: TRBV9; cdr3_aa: CASSPGPFRTSGFYEQYF; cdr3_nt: TGTGCCAGCAGCCCGGGGCCCTTCAGGACTAGCGGTTTCTACGAGCAGTACTTC
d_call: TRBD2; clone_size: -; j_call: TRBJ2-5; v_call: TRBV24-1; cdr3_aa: CATSEPAGSQETQYF; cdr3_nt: TGTGCCACCAGTGAGCCAGCGGGGAGCCAAGAGACCCAGTACTTC
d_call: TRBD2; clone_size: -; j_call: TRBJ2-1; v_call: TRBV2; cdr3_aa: CANLEGSGGTREQFF; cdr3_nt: TGTGCCAACCTGGAAGGGAGCGGGGGGACTCGGGAGCAGTTCTTC
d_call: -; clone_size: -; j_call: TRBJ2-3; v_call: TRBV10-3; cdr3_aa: CAISIERDTQYF; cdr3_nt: TGTGCCATCAGCATAGAGAGGGATACGCAGTATTTT
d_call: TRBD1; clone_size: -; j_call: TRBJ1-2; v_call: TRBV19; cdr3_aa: CASSIGTGPGYTF; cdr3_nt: TGTGCCAGTAGTATAGGGACAGGGCCGGGCTACACCTTC
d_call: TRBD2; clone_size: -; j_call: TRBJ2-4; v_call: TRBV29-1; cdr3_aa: CSSRGGTSGEVAKNIQYF; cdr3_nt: TGCAGCTCCAGGGGGGGGACTAGCGGGGAAGTAGCCAAAAACATTCAGTACTTC
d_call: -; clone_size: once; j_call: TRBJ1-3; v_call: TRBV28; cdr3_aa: CASWTVDDGNTIYF; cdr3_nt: TGTGCCAGCTGGACAGTTGATGATGGAAACACCATATATTTT
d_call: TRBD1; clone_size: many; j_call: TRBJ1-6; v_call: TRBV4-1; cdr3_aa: CASSPGQGGYNSPLHF; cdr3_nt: TGCGCCAGCAGCCCGGGACAGGGAGGCTATAATTCACCCCTCCACTTT
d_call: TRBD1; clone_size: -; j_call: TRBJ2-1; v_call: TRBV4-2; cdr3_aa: CASSQVTGQGSNEQFF; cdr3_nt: TGTGCCAGCAGCCAAGTCACCGGACAGGGATCCAATGAGCAGTTCTTC
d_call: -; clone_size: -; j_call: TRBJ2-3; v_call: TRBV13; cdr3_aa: CASSPGPGDLSTDTQYF; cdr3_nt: TGTGCCAGCAGCCCCGGGCCAGGGGATTTGAGCACAGATACGCAGTATTTT
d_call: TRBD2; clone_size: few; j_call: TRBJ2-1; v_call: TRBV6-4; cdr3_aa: CASSAPGLAGGPDEQFF; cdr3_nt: TGTGCCAGCAGTGCCCCAGGTCTAGCGGGAGGGCCGGATGAGCAGTTCTTC
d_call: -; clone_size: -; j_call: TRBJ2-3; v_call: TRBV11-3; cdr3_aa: CASSFGGPRPDTQYF; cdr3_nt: TGTGCCAGCAGCTTCGGGGGGCCCCGGCCGGATACGCAGTATTTT